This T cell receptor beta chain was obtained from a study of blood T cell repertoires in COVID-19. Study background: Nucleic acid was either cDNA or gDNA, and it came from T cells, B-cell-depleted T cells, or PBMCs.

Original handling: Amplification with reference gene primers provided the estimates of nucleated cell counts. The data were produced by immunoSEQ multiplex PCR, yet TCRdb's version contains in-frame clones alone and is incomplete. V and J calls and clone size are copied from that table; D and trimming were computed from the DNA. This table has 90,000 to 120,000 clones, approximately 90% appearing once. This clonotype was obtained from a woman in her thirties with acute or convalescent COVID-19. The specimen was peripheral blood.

CDR3 sequence (DNA): TGTGCCAGCAGTTTAACTTTCGGAGGTGGCCAGCAGTACTTC. Its translation is CASSLTFGGGQQYF. V usage is TRBV27 and J usage is TRBJ2-7; TRBD2 might be the D (5 bases). V gave up 2 bases and J gave up 8 bases, with 16 bases separating them. The CDR3 has 14 residues. Germline V lookup: CDR1 MNHEY, CDR2 SMNVEV (reference sequence).